The rows below give T cell receptor beta chains drawn from one sample of a study of blood T cells in healthy people across ages. Each CDR3 protein gets one entry after TCRdb re-called the 5' RACE reads with MiXCR. The repertoire includes roughly 800,000 distinct CDR3 sequences, roughly 60% of them detected once, and approximately 23% sits in the top ten. Sequencing used blood. These TCRs come from a young man in good health. CDR3s include the opening cysteine and the closing phenylalanine or tryptophan. The order of the fields is clone size, J gene, V gene, D gene, CDR3 DNA, CDR3 protein. The D gene is left open where the match is weak. Some rows have no size entry. The others give once, few or many, or a class for an expanded clone.

>few|TRBJ2-3|TRBV4-2|TRBD2
TGTGCCAGCAGCCAAGGTGGGCTAGCGGGAAAAGATACGCAGTATTTT
CASSQGGLAGKDTQYF
>few|TRBJ2-3|TRBV10-3|.
TGTGCCACCCAGGGGTCTAGCACAGATACGCAGTATTTT
CATQGSSTDTQYF
>.|TRBJ1-1|TRBV30|TRBD1
TGTGCCTGGAGTTTGGGACAGTCGATTGCAGCTTTCTTT
CAWSLGQSIAAFF
>.|TRBJ2-2|TRBV24-1|TRBD2
TGTGCCACCAGTGATCCCGGGACTAGTGGTACCGGGGAGCTGTTTTTT
CATSDPGTSGTGELFF
>many|TRBJ2-3|TRBV29-1|.
TGCAGCGTTATCTCGGGACCAGGCACAGATACGCAGTATTTT
CSVISGPGTDTQYF
>.|TRBJ2-3|TRBV6-5|TRBD2
TGTGCCAGCAGTTACGGACTAGCGGGGGGTGAGGATACGCAGTATTTT
CASSYGLAGGEDTQYF
>.|TRBJ2-7|TRBV6-2/TRBV6-3|.
TGTGCCAGCAGTCACGATCGTTGGGAGCAGTACTTC
CASSHDRWEQYF
>.|TRBJ1-5|TRBV20-1|.
TGCAGTGCTAGAGCGGGAACCGGTGTACCCCAGCATTTT
CSARAGTGVPQHF
>.|TRBJ2-1|TRBV27|.
TGTGCCAGCAGTGGGGCGAACAGTTCTTACAATGAGCAGTTCTTC
CASSGANSSYNEQFF
>few|TRBJ1-2|TRBV2|TRBD1
TGTGCCAGCACTCAGGGGGTAGGCGGCTACACCTTC
CASTQGVGGYTF
>many|TRBJ2-3|TRBV7-2|.
TGTGCCAGCAGCTCGTGGGTAGGAAGCACAGATACGCAGTATTTT
CASSSWVGSTDTQYF
>.|TRBJ1-1|TRBV7-2|.
TGTGCCAGCAGCTTAATGACAGTGAACACTGAAGCTTTCTTT
CASSLMTVNTEAFF
>.|TRBJ1-2|TRBV20-1|.
TGCAGTGGACGGGACCCGTATGGCTACACCTTC
CSGRDPYGYTF
>few|TRBJ1-5|TRBV6-5|.
TGTGCCAGCAGTTATGGGGGTAGCAATCAGCCCCAGCATTTT
CASSYGGSNQPQHF
>few|TRBJ1-2|TRBV20-1|TRBD1
TGCAGTGCTAGTACCCTGGGACAGGACTATGGCTACACCTTC
CSASTLGQDYGYTF
>.|TRBJ2-1|TRBV3-1|.
TGTGCCAGCAGAAGCAGCGGCACAATCAATGAGCAGTTCTTC
CASRSSGTINEQFF
>.|TRBJ1-2|TRBV7-3|.
TGTGCCAGCAGCACAACGGGGGGGAGAACCGACTACACCTTC
CASSTTGGRTDYTF
>.|TRBJ2-1|TRBV19|.
TGTGCCAGTAGATCTGGGCAGGGTGGGTTCTTC
CASRSGQGGFF
>few|TRBJ2-4|TRBV21-1|.
TGTGCCAGATCGAACCTCGCCAAAAACATTCAGTACTTC
CARSNLAKNIQYF
>few|TRBJ1-6|TRBV7-9|.
TGTGCCAGCAGCTTTGGGGATTCACCCCTCCACTTT
CASSFGDSPLHF
>.|TRBJ2-5|TRBV20-1|.
TGCAGTGCTACCCCCGGACATGGCCGTGGAGAGACCCAGTACTTC
CSATPGHGRGETQYF
>.|TRBJ2-7|TRBV4-2|TRBD2
TGTGCCAGCAGCCGAGAGACTAGCGGGATATACGAGCAGTACTTC
CASSRETSGIYEQYF
>.|TRBJ2-4|TRBV20-1|TRBD2
TGCAGTGCTAGCCCCCGACTAGCGGGAGGCCGAGGAGGGGTAAACATTCAGTACTTC
CSASPRLAGGRGGVNIQYF
>.|TRBJ1-1|TRBV27|TRBD1
TGTGCCAGCAGGCTGACAGGGTTGGACACTGAAGCTTTCTTT
CASRLTGLDTEAFF
>.|TRBJ1-2|TRBV29-1|TRBD1
TGCAGCGTTGACCCAGGGGGAGATTACTATGGCTACACCTTC
CSVDPGGDYYGYTF
>few|TRBJ2-7|TRBV7-2|TRBD2
TGTGCCAGCAGACTAGCGGGCGATTACTACGAGCAGTACTTC
CASRLAGDYYEQYF
>few|TRBJ2-3|TRBV4-3|.
TGCGCCAGCAGCCAAGCGGGCAGAGGGCACACAGATACGCAGTATTTT
CASSQAGRGHTDTQYF
>few|TRBJ1-6|TRBV11-1|.
TGTGCCAGCAGCTTACAGCTTTCAAGGCCCCTCCACTTT
CASSLQLSRPLHF
>few|TRBJ1-2|TRBV25-1|.
TGTGCCAGCAGTGATACAGGCGCCTTTGCTGGCTACACCTTC
CASSDTGAFAGYTF
>.|TRBJ1-2|TRBV4-1|.
TGCGCCAGCAGCCAAGTAGAAAGGTCCACCCGGTATGGCTACACCTTC
CASSQVERSTRYGYTF
>.|TRBJ1-5|TRBV12-3/TRBV12-4|TRBD1
TGTGCCAGCAGTTTCGAGACAGGGCAGGGGCAGCCCCAGCATTTT
CASSFETGQGQPQHF
>.|TRBJ2-2|TRBV7-2|TRBD1
TGTGCCAGCAGCTTTCACCGGGTTGGGACAGGTGGGACCGGGGAGCTGTTTTTT
CASSFHRVGTGGTGELFF
>.|TRBJ1-1|TRBV20-1|TRBD1
TGCAGCCCACAGGGGGGCCTAGGGAACACTGAAGCTTTCTTT
CSPQGGLGNTEAFF
>few|TRBJ2-7|TRBV7-2|TRBD1
TGTGCCAGCAGCCAGGGGGCAGGGGGTCTCTACGAGCAGTACTTC
CASSQGAGGLYEQYF